Each of the 27 T cell receptor beta chains below was sequenced from the same sample in a study of T-cell memory formation after mild COVID-19. TCRdb independently ran MiXCR on the 5' RACE reads; one entry per CDR3 protein. The sample consists of approximately 440,000 distinct CDR3 sequences, around 19% of them appearing once. The sample consisted of PBMCs or a T cell subset sorted from them (not recorded which). These receptors were collected from an adult woman who had mild COVID-19 (a few samples of this study predate the infection). Cell type and time point are not known.

The rearrangement joins TRBV10-3 to TRBJ1-1; no reliable D call. This CDR3 region has 13 residues. Per germline, CDR1 ENHRY and CDR2 SYGVKD. V gave up 8 bases and J gave up 1 base, with 11 bases separating them. CDR3 coding DNA: TGTGCCATCGGGGAGCCGGCGAACACTGAAGCTTTCTTT. This gives the protein CAIGEPANTEAFF.

This clonotype was seen a few times. V gene TRBV20-1 combines with J gene TRBJ2-7; 10 nucleotides agree with TRBD1. V lost 5 bases, J lost 0 bases, and 10 bases stayed unmatched. CDR3 length: 16 residues. In germline, CDR1 is DFQATT, CDR2 SNEGSKA (reference sequence). CDR3 amino acids: CSAFPLGQGISYEQYF. CDR3 DNA sequence: TGCAGTGCTTTCCCCTTGGGACAGGGGATCTCCTACGAGCAGTACTTC.

The chain combines TRBV5-4 with TRBJ1-2; 9 bases are a match to TRBD1. Germline trimming cut 4 bases from V and 9 bases from J; bases unmatched to any gene: 10. The CDR3 totals 14 residues. Germline V CDR1 and CDR2: SGHNT, YYREEE (reference sequence). CDR3: CASSQTGTGLSYTF. CDR3 bases: TGTGCCAGCAGCCAGACCGGGACAGGGTTGAGCTACACCTTC. Together with reference TRBV5-4 and TRBJ1-2, the CDR3 gives the full variable domain: ETGVTQSPTHLIKTRGQQVTLRCSSQSGHNTVSWYQQALGQGPQFIFQYYREEENGRGNFPPRFSGLQFPNYSSELNVNALELDDSALYLCASSQTGTGLSYTFGSGTRLTVV.

This clonotype was detected only a few times. The J gene is TRBJ1-2, the V gene TRBV20-1, with TRBD1 matching over 9 bases. The V gene's germline CDR1 is DFQATT and CDR2 SNEGSKA (reference sequence). J was trimmed by 8 bases and V by 1 base; bases with no gene match: 14. The CDR3 extends over 16 amino acids. Here the CDR3 reads CSARGGQGQNFEGYTF. CDR3 sequence (DNA): TGCAGTGCTAGAGGGGGACAGGGCCAAAATTTCGAGGGCTACACCTTC.

This clonotype has a handful of counts. The V call is TRBV2, the J call TRBJ2-7; D is possibly TRBD1 (5 bases). This CDR3 comprises 12 residues. V lost 5 bases and J 1 base, leaving 6 bases between the germline ends. Germline CDR1 and CDR2: SNHLY and FYNNEI. This CDR3 reads CASSRQSYEQYF. DNA of the CDR3: TGTGCCAGCAGTCGACAGTCCTACGAGCAGTACTTC. The full variable domain, with the rest looked up from reference TRBV2 and TRBJ2-7, is EPEVTQTPSHQVTQMGQEVILRCVPISNHLYFYWYRQILGQKVEFLVSFYNNEISEKSEIFDDQFSVERPDGSNFTLKIRSTKLEDSAMYFCASSRQSYEQYFGPGTRLTVT.

This clonotype was observed a handful of times. V gene TRBV5-1 combines with J gene TRBJ2-2, with a tentative D call TRBD1 (6 bases). Per germline, CDR1 SGHRS and CDR2 YFSETQ. The CDR3 covers 16 residues. V lost 3 bases and J lost 1, with 13 bases in between. The DNA for the CDR3 is TGCGCCAGCAGCTGGGGACACGTGAAGAACACCGGGGAGCTGTTTTTT. It yields the protein CASSWGHVKNTGELFF.

This clonotype was counted between two and nine times. The V and J genes are TRBV14 and TRBJ1-1; D is uncertain. Deletions cut 3 bases from V and 1 base from J, with 6 bases between. Germline V lookup: CDR1 SGHDN, CDR2 FVKESK. The CDR3 covers 13 residues. CDR3: CASSHPGNTEAFF. The CDR3 DNA reads as TGTGCCAGCAGCCACCCCGGGAACACTGAAGCTTTCTTT.

This clonotype was seen a few times. The chain has TRBV19 and TRBJ2-1; D is uncertain. Germline assignment: CDR1 LNHDA and CDR2 SQIVND (reference sequence). The CDR3 has 16 amino acids. Trimming left V 1 base short and J 4 bases short, with 14 bases between. This CDR3 reads CASSIVGLNLYNEQFF. CDR3 nucleotides: TGTGCCAGTAGTATAGTAGGCCTTAACTTATACAATGAGCAGTTCTTC.

In regard to this clonotype: Since the CDR3 does not end with the conserved phenylalanine or tryptophan, this likely comes from a read error. The rearrangement joins TRBV12-3 or TRBV12-4 to TRBJ2-1; D is unclear. Trimming pared 2 bases from V and 8 bases from J, leaving 10 bases between. The CDR3 is 13 residues long. CDR3 DNA: TGTGCCAGCAGTTTAAGAGGATGGCATGAGCAGTTCATC. This sequence encodes CASSLRGWHEQFI.

This clonotype was detected only a few times. V and J are TRBV7-9 and TRBJ2-1; 8 nucleotides line up with TRBD1. CDR3 size: 15 residues. V was pared by 3 bases and J by 6 bases, with 7 bases of the junction left unmatched. Germline V gene sequence: CDR1 SEHNR, CDR2 FQNEAQ (reference sequence). The CDR3 loop reads CASSFARGRGNEQFF. The CDR3 region has the DNA TGTGCCAGCAGCTTCGCCAGGGGGCGAGGCAATGAGCAGTTCTTC. Supplemented by reference TRBV7-9 and TRBJ2-1, the full variable domain reads DTGVSQNPRHKITKRGQNVTFRCDPISEHNRLYWYRQTLGQGPEFLTYFQNEAQLEKSRLLSDRFSAERPKGSFSTLEIQRTEQGDSAMYLCASSFARGRGNEQFFGPGTRLTVL.

This clonotype has only a few counts. The CDR3 sequence is CASSLAGVKNTEAFF. As DNA, the CDR3 is TGTGCCAGCAGTCTAGCGGGAGTAAAGAACACTGAAGCTTTCTTT. The chain is built from TRBV3-1 and TRBJ1-1; no clear D gene. V lost 6 bases and J 1 base, leaving 15 bases between the germline ends. Looked up from germline, CDR1 is LGHDT and CDR2 is YNNKEL (reference sequence). The CDR3 totals 15 residues. Complete variable domain (other parts from reference TRBV3-1 and TRBJ1-1): DTAVSQTPKYLVTQMGNDKSIKCEQNLGHDTMYWYKQDSKKFLKIMFSYNNKELIINETVPNRFSPKSPDKAHLNLHINSLELGDSAVYFCASSLAGVKNTEAFFGQGTRLTVV.

There are a few counts of this clonotype. In nucleotides, the CDR3 is TGTGCAAGTCGCGACAGAAATTCCGCCTACAATGAGCAGTTCTTC. This gives the protein CASRDRNSAYNEQFF. The chain is built from TRBV12-2 and TRBJ2-1; the table's D call, TRBD1, has no DNA check behind it. TRBV12-2 is labeled a pseudogene. This CDR3 comprises 15 residues.

This chain joins TRBV6-6 and TRBJ2-7, with TRBD1 as a possible D gene (6 bases). This CDR3 spans 12 amino acids. V was shortened by 6 bases and J by 5 bases, with 11 bases between the two germline ends. Germline CDR1 MNHNY, CDR2 SVGAGI (reference sequence). The CDR3 DNA sequence: TGTGCCAGCAGCTTAAACAGGGACGAGCAGTACTTC. Its protein product is CASSLNRDEQYF.

This CDR3 reads CASSQGNARGRGGRAYEQYF. CDR3 nucleotides: TGCGCCAGCAGCCAAGGGAACGCTAGGGGGCGCGGGGGTCGTGCCTACGAGCAGTACTTC. This chain uses TRBV4-1 with TRBJ2-7, with D possibly being TRBD1 or TRBD2 (7 bases each). Germline CDR1 is MGHRA and CDR2 is YSYEKL. The CDR3 extends over 20 amino acids. The ends were cut back, 1 base at V and 2 bases at J, with 27 bases in the middle.

The chain links TRBV6-4 to TRBJ2-1, with D unresolved. V lost 5 bases and J lost 0, with 14 bases in between. The germline V gene has CDR1 MRHNA and CDR2 SNTAGT. This CDR3 is built from 16 residues. This CDR3 is CASSPRVSYSYNEQFF. The CDR3 DNA sequence: TGTGCCAGCAGTCCAAGGGTCTCTTACTCCTACAATGAGCAGTTCTTC.

Remarks on this clonotype: Mismatch with germline at one junction end may stem from a read error. CDR3 coding DNA: TGTGCCAGCAGCTTACCCCGGGACAGGGGACCCCTATATGTCTTC. This sequence encodes CASSLPRDRGPLYVF. The chain uses TRBV7-6 and TRBJ2-5; TRBD1 agrees at 10 bases. The germline gives CDR1 SGHVS, CDR2 FNYEAQ. The CDR3 loop spans 15 amino acids.

The genes are TRBV3-1 and TRBJ1-2; D is unclear. The CDR3 sequence is 13 residues long. Germline-derived CDR1 and CDR2 are LGHDT and YNNKEL (reference sequence). Between the trimmed V and J ends, which lost 5 bases and 7 bases, there was a span of 14 bases. The CDR3 loop is CASSLETVIGYTF. CDR3 in DNA: TGTGCCAGCAGCTTAGAAACGGTCATTGGCTACACCTTC.

The gene calls are TRBV29-1 and TRBJ1-3; D remains ambiguous. Trimming stripped 4 bases from V and 0 bases from J, with 7 bases between. Germline V gene lookup returns CDR1 SQVTM and CDR2 ANQGSEA. This CDR3 is built from 13 residues. This chain's CDR3 is CSVGTASGNTIYF. The DNA for the CDR3 is TGCAGCGTTGGGACGGCCTCTGGAAACACCATATATTTT.

In its sample, this clonotype was seen a few times. V usage is TRBV12-3 or TRBV12-4 and J usage is TRBJ2-1; D gene uncertain. V lost 3 bases and J lost 6, with 0 bases in between. CDR3 size: 10 residues. CDR3 nucleotide sequence: TGTGCCAGCAGTTTCAATGAGCAGTTCTTC. Its protein product is CASSFNEQFF.

The rearrangement links TRBV7-2 to TRBJ2-5, with 7 bases aligning to TRBD1. The CDR3 is made up of 15 amino acids. V was pared by 7 bases and J by 4 bases, with 12 bases of the junction left unmatched. Germline CDR1 is SGHTA and CDR2 is FQGNSA. The CDR3: CASKPRARGRETQYF. The CDR3 DNA reads TGTGCCAGCAAACCCCGGGCCAGGGGGAGAGAGACCCAGTACTTC.

J is TRBJ2-2 and V is TRBV12-3 or TRBV12-4, with 9 bases lining up with TRBD1. The CDR3 runs to 15 residues. Trimming cost V 7 bases and J 0 bases; bases outside gene matches: 3. Written as DNA, the CDR3 is TGTGCCAGCACCGGGACAGGGTCGAACACCGGGGAGCTGTTTTTT. Its translation is CASTGTGSNTGELFF.

The rearrangement uses TRBV5-1 and TRBJ2-1; 10 bases are a match to TRBD1. CDR3 length equals 17 residues. Germline V CDR1 and CDR2: SGHRS, YFSETQ. After removal of 1 base from V and 7 bases from J, the junction contained 11 bases not matched to a gene. The CDR3 bases are TGCGCCAGCAGCTTGACGGGACAGGGGTTAAGGTTGAATGAGCAGTTCTTC. It specifies CASSLTGQGLRLNEQFF.

A few counts support this clonotype. V is TRBV12-3 or TRBV12-4 and J is TRBJ2-7, with TRBD2 matching over 7 bases. V lost 3 bases to trimming and J lost 0 bases; unmatched junction nucleotides: 5. This CDR3 is 15 amino acids long. The DNA of the CDR3 is TGTGCCAGCAGTTTTTCGAGCGGGGTCTCCTACGAGCAGTACTTC. Its translation: CASSFSSGVSYEQYF.

The chain recombines TRBV5-1 with TRBJ1-1; D uncertain. Germline assignment: CDR1 SGHRS and CDR2 YFSETQ. There are 13 residues in the CDR3. Trimming took 0 bases from V and 11 from J, leaving 14 bases between them. The CDR3 reads CASSLGREGSAFF. Written as DNA, the CDR3 is TGCGCCAGCAGCTTGGGTAGGGAAGGTTCCGCTTTCTTT.

This clonotype came up a few times. The rearrangement joins TRBV20-1 to TRBJ2-2; D not certain. The V gene's germline CDR1 is DFQATT and CDR2 SNEGSKA (reference sequence). CDR3 length equals 15 residues. V lost 0 bases and J 1 base, leaving 9 bases between the germline ends. The CDR3 region has the DNA TGCAGTGCTAGAGATGCGGTGGTGAACACCGGGGAGCTGTTTTTT. Translating it yields CSARDAVVNTGELFF.

The rearrangement uses TRBV12-3 or TRBV12-4 and TRBJ1-3; no firm D call. There are 15 residues in the CDR3. Trimming left V 5 bases short and J 0 bases short, with 11 bases between. The DNA of the CDR3 is TGTGCCAGCAGTCCTCAGGCTTTCTCTGGAAACACCATATATTTT. This codes for CASSPQAFSGNTIYF.

This clonotype was recorded at least ten times. The gene calls are TRBV7-9 and TRBJ2-7; 10 bases are shared with TRBD1. Trimming took 8 bases from V and 3 from J; bases not matched to a gene: 4. The CDR3 consists of 13 residues. Germline CDR1 and CDR2: SEHNR and FQNEAQ (reference sequence). This chain's CDR3 is CASFRTGGYEQYF. The CDR3 DNA sequence: TGTGCCAGCTTTCGGACAGGGGGCTACGAGCAGTACTTC. Supplemented by reference TRBV7-9 and TRBJ2-7, the full variable domain reads DTGVSQNPRHKITKRGQNVTFRCDPISEHNRLYWYRQTLGQGPEFLTYFQNEAQLEKSRLLSDRFSAERPKGSFSTLEIQRTEQGDSAMYLCASFRTGGYEQYFGPGTRLTVT.